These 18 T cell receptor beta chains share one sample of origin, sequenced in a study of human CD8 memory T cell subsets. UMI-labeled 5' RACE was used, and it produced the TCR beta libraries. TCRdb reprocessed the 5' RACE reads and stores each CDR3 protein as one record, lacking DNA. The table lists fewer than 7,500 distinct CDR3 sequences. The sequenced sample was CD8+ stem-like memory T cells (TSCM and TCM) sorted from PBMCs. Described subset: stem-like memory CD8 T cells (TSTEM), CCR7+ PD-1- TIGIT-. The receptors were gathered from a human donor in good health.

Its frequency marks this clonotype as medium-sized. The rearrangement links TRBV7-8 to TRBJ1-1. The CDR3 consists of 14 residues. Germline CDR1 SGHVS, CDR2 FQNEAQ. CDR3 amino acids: CASSLEGIGTEAFF.

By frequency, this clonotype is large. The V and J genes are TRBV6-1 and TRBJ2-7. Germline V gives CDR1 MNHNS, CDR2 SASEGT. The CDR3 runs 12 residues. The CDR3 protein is CASSDRGYEQYF.

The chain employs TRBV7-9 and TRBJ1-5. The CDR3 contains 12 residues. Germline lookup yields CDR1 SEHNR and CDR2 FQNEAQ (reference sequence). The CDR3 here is CASSSGTQPQHF.

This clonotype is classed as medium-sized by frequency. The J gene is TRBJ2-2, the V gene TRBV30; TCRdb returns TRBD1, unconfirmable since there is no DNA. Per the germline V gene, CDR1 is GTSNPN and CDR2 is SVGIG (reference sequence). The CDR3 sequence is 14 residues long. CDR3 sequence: CAWQDRTNTGELFF. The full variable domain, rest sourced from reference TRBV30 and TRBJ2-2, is SQTIHQWPATLVQPVGSPLSLECTVEGTSNPNLYWYRQAAGRGLQLLFYSVGIGQISSEVPQNLSASRPQDRQFILSSKKLLLSDSGFYLCAWQDRTNTGELFFGEGSRLTVL.

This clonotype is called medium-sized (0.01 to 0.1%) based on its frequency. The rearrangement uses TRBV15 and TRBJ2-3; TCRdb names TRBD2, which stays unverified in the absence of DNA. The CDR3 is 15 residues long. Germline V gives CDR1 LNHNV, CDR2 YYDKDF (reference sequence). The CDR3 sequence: CATSRESPSTDTQYF.

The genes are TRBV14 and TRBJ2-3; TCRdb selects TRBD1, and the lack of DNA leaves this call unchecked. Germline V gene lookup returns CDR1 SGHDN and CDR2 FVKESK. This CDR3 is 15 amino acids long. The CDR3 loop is CASSEGQGNTDTQYF.

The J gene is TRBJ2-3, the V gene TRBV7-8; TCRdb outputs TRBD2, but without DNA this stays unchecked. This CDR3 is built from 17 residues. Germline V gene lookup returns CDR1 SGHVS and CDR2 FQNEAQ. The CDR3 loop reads CASRFATSGAGADTQYF. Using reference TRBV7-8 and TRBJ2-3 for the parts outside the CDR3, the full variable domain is GAGVSQSPRYKVAKRGQDVALRCDPISGHVSLFWYQQALGQGPEFLTYFQNEAQLDKSGLPSDRFFAERPEGSVSTLKIQRTQQEDSAVYLCASRFATSGAGADTQYFGPGTRLTVL.

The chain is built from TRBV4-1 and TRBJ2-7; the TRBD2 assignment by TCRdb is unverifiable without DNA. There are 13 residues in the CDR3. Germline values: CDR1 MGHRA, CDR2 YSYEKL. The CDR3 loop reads CASSPSGTYEQYF.

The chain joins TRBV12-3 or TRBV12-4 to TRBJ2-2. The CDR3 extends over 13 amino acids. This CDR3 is CASSLLGTGELFF.

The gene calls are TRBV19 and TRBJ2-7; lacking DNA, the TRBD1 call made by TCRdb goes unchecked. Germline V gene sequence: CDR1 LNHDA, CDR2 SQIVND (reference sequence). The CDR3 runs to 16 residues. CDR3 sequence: CASSISSGQGLHEQYF.

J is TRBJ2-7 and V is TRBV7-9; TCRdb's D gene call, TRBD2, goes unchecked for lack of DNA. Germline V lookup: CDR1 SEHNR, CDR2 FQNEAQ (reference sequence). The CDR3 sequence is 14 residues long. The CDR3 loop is CASRDGLADYEQYF.

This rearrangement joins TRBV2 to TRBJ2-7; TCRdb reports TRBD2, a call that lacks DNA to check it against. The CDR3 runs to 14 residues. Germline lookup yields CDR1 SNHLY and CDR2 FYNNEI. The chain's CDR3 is CASSRLAGDYEQYF.

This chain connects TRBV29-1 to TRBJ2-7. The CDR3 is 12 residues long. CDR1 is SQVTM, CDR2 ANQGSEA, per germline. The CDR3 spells CSVAQVSYEQYF.

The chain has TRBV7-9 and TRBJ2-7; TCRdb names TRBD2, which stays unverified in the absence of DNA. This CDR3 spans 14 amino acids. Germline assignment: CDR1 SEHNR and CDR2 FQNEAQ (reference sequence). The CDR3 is CASSLVAGVLEQYF. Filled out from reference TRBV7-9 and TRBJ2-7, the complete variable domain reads DTGVSQNPRHKITKRGQNVTFRCDPISEHNRLYWYRQTLGQGPEFLTYFQNEAQLEKSRLLSDRFSAERPKGSFSTLEIQRTEQGDSAMYLCASSLVAGVLEQYFGPGTRLTVT.

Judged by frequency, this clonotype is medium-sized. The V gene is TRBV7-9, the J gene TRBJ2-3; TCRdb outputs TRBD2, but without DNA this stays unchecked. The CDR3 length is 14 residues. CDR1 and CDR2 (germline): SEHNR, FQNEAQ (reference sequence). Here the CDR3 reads CASTPTGDPDTQYF. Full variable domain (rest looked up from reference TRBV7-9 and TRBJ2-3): DTGVSQNPRHKITKRGQNVTFRCDPISEHNRLYWYRQTLGQGPEFLTYFQNEAQLEKSRLLSDRFSAERPKGSFSTLEIQRTEQGDSAMYLCASTPTGDPDTQYFGPGTRLTVL.

The chain's CDR3 is CAIRPGLGESGELFF. The chain is built from TRBV10-3 and TRBJ2-2; without DNA, the TCRdb call of TRBD2 cannot be checked. The CDR3 spans 15 residues. Germline V gives CDR1 ENHRY, CDR2 SYGVKD.

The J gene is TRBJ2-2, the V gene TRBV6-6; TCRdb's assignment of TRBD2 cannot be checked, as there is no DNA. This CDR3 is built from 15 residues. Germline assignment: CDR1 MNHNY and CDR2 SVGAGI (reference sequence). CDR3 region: CASSYSRLDTGELFF.

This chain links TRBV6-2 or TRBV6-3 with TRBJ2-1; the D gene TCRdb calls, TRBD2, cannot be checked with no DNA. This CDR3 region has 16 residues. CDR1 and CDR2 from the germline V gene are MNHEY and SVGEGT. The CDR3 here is CASSYWRGSSYNEQFF.